The rows below give T cell receptor beta chains drawn from one sample of a study of molecular identifiers for immune sequencing clone quantification. From the PCR reads, TCRdb called clonotypes with MiXCR, one entry per CDR3 protein. The profile covers some 65,000 distinct CDR3 sequences, with roughly 18% appearing a single time and about 1.6% taken by the ten largest. Material for sequencing was naive CD8+ T cells from blood, with Jurkat cell RNA spiked in. The receptors stem from a human donor in good health. Some libraries in this study had Jurkat cell RNA spiked in. The CDR3 runs from the conserved cysteine through the conserved F or W. The D gene is left open where the match is weak. A clone size is listed for some rows: how often the clone was seen (once, few, many), or a class if it is expanded.

>many|TRBJ2-7|TRBD1|TRBV6-6
TGTGCCAGCGGGGACAGGCACTACGAGCAGTACTTC
CASGDRHYEQYF
>many|TRBJ1-6|TRBD1|TRBV7-9
TGTGCCAGCAGCTTCGTCCAGGGGGCTATTGATTCACCCCTCCACTTT
CASSFVQGAIDSPLHF
>many|TRBJ2-3|TRBD2|TRBV13
TGTGCCAGCAGCTTAGAGGCGGGGGGAAGCACAGATACGCAGTATTTT
CASSLEAGGSTDTQYF
>many|TRBJ2-3|.|TRBV20-1
TGCAGTGCTAGAGATTTCAAGGAGGGAACAGATACGCAGTATTTT
CSARDFKEGTDTQYF
>.|TRBJ2-7|.|TRBV5-1
TGCGCCAGCAGCCATCAAGGGACTTCGAGCTCCTACGAGCGGTACTTC
CASSHQGTSSSYERYF
>many|TRBJ2-5|TRBD2|TRBV10-3
TGTGCCATCAGTGTTCGAATAGCGGGAGACCCAGAGACCCAGTACTTC
CAISVRIAGDPETQYF
>.|TRBJ2-7|.|TRBV12-3/TRBV12-4
TGTGCCAGCAGTTGGAGACCCAGGACATCCGAGCAGTACTTC
CASSWRPRTSEQYF
>many|TRBJ2-2|.|TRBV4-2
TGTGCCAGCAGGCTAGGAACCGGGGAGCTGTTTTTT
CASRLGTGELFF
>many|TRBJ2-3|TRBD2|TRBV27
TGTGCCAGCAGTTTGCTCCCGGGACTACGGGTTTCGGATACGCAGTATTTT
CASSLLPGLRVSDTQYF
>many|TRBJ1-1|.|TRBV6-1
TGTGCCAGCAGTGAGTGGGCAGGGGTCACTGAAGCTTTCTTT
CASSEWAGVTEAFF
>many|TRBJ1-5|.|TRBV28
TGTGCCAGCATCACCGGACTATCTCATCAGCCCCAGCATTTT
CASITGLSHQPQHF
>few|TRBJ2-2|.|TRBV7-2
TGTGCCAGCAGCTGGACCGGAACCGGGGAGCTGTTTTTT
CASSWTGTGELFF
>few|TRBJ2-1|.|TRBV11-1
TGTGCCAGCAGCCAGAGCGGGCCCTGGTACAATGAGCAGTTCTTC
CASSQSGPWYNEQFF
>many|TRBJ2-7|.|TRBV28
TGTGCCAGCAGTTTAGGGGAAACGGCCGAGCAGTACTTC
CASSLGETAEQYF
>many|TRBJ2-7|TRBD2|TRBV20-1
TGCAGTGCTAGAGTTCTAGCGGGAGGCCACGAGCAGTACTTC
CSARVLAGGHEQYF
>many|TRBJ1-3|.|TRBV27
TGTGCCAGCAGTTCATTATTTTCCTCTAACGGGGGGACCTCTGGAAACACCATATATTTT
CASSSLFSSNGGTSGNTIYF
>many|TRBJ1-1|.|TRBV30
TGTGCCTGGAGCGGACCCTTGGACACTGAAGCTTTCTTT
CAWSGPLDTEAFF
>many|TRBJ2-1|TRBD2|TRBV20-1
TGCAGTGCTAGAGAGACTAGCTCCAATTTCAATGAGCAGTTCTTC
CSARETSSNFNEQFF
>many|TRBJ2-7|.|TRBV27
TGTGCCAGCAGTTTCGGTAGGGCTTACGAGCAGTACTTC
CASSFGRAYEQYF
>.|TRBJ1-1|.|TRBV21-1
TGTGCCAGCAAGGTTAAATTGAGGGACACTGAAGCTTTCTTT
CASKVKLRDTEAFF
>many|TRBJ2-3|TRBD2|TRBV3-1
TGTGCCAGCAGCCAAGATCTACTAGCGGGGACCCCAGATACGCAGTATTTT
CASSQDLLAGTPDTQYF
>many|TRBJ2-7|.|TRBV20-1
TGCAGTGCCGCTACATGGGGTGTAACAAACGAGCAGTACTTC
CSAATWGVTNEQYF
>many|TRBJ2-1|.|TRBV6-2/TRBV6-3
TGTGCCAGCAGTTACCCTGACAATGAGCAGTTCTTC
CASSYPDNEQFF
>many|TRBJ2-2|.|TRBV10-3
TGTGCCATCAGCAACGAGAACACCGGGGAGCTGTTTTTT
CAISNENTGELFF
>few|TRBJ2-7|.|TRBV9
TGTGCCAGCAGCGTAGGGGGCTGGGACGAGCAGTACTTC
CASSVGGWDEQYF
>few|TRBJ1-1|.|TRBV28
TGTGCCAGCATTTTAGGACCGTGGGGCACTGAAGCTTTCTTT
CASILGPWGTEAFF
>many|TRBJ1-2|TRBD1|TRBV30
TGTGCCTGGACTATACCGGGACAGGGTTATGGCTACACCTTC
CAWTIPGQGYGYTF
>.|TRBJ2-1|.|TRBV27
TGTGCCAGCAGTCATGGGGATCACAATGAGCAGTTCTTC
CASSHGDHNEQFF
>.|TRBJ2-7|TRBD2|TRBV30
TGTGCCTGGATAAAAGCGGGGAGCTCCTACGAGCAGTACTTC
CAWIKAGSSYEQYF
>many|TRBJ1-5|.|TRBV9
TGTGCCAGCAGCGTAGAAGGAGAACATCAGCCCCAGCATTTT
CASSVEGEHQPQHF
>.|TRBJ2-1|.|TRBV6-6
TGTGCCAGCAGTATTGGGGACTACAATGAGCAGTTCTTC
CASSIGDYNEQFF
>few|TRBJ2-1|.|TRBV7-9
TGTGCCAGCGGCCTAGAGTACAATGAGCAGTTCTTC
CASGLEYNEQFF
>many|TRBJ1-5|.|TRBV24-1
TGTGCCACCAGTGATTTGATGGCTCCGATTCGAGGGCAAGAGAGTAGCAATCAGCCCCAGCATTTT
CATSDLMAPIRGQESSNQPQHF
>many|TRBJ1-5|.|TRBV16
TGTGCCAGCAGCCAATCGTTTGGGGCAGGTAGCAATCAGCCCCAGCATTTT
CASSQSFGAGSNQPQHF
>many|TRBJ1-1|.|TRBV19
TGTGCCAGTAGTAGCCAGGGACCTGAAGCTTTCTTT
CASSSQGPEAFF
>many|TRBJ2-5|.|TRBV30
TGTGCCTGGAGTACCATTTGGGGAGAGACCCAGTACTTC
CAWSTIWGETQYF
>many|TRBJ2-5|TRBD2|TRBV7-6
TGTGCCAGCATCGATCCTACCGGGACTAGCGGATTGCAAGAGACCCAGTACTTC
CASIDPTGTSGLQETQYF
>many|TRBJ1-5|TRBD1|TRBV28
TGTGCCAGCAGCTATAATAGCCGGGACAGTAGCAATCAGCCCCAGCATTTT
CASSYNSRDSSNQPQHF
>few|TRBJ2-3|TRBD2|TRBV6-5
TGTGCCAGCAGTTACGCGGGAGTAAGGGATACGCAGTATTTT
CASSYAGVRDTQYF
>.|TRBJ2-1|.|TRBV4-3
TGCGCCAGCAGCCAAGATCTGGGCGGCCACAATGAGCAGTTCTTC
CASSQDLGGHNEQFF
>.|TRBJ1-1|.|TRBV6-5
TGTGCCAGCAGTTACTCCTTAGAGACTCCGAACACTGAAGCTTTCTTT
CASSYSLETPNTEAFF
>many|TRBJ2-3|TRBD2|TRBV13
TGTGCCAGCAGCTTGAGTCTGACTAGCGGGAGGGCCATAGATACGCAGTATTTT
CASSLSLTSGRAIDTQYF
>many|TRBJ2-7|.|TRBV7-9
TGTGCCAGCAGCATCATCGGGGCGATCTTGTACTTC
CASSIIGAILYF
>many|TRBJ1-1|TRBD1|TRBV28
TGTGCCAGCAATGGCGGTGCGGGACAGATGAACACTGAAGCTTTCTTT
CASNGGAGQMNTEAFF
>few|TRBJ2-7|.|TRBV29-1
TGCAGCGTTGTAGACAGCACCTACGAGCAGTACTTC
CSVVDSTYEQYF
>many|TRBJ2-5|TRBD2|TRBV7-2
TGTGCCAGCAGCCACAATAGCGGGATCGCGGAGACCCAGTACTTC
CASSHNSGIAETQYF
>many|TRBJ2-1|.|TRBV5-1
TGCGCCAGCAGCTTGGGTAGAAAGAGCTCCTACAATGAGCAGTTCTTC
CASSLGRKSSYNEQFF
>.|TRBJ2-7|TRBD1|TRBV2
TGTGCCAGCAGTAAGACAGGGAGTGGGCCCTACGAGCAGTACTTC
CASSKTGSGPYEQYF